The rows below give T cell receptor beta chains drawn from one sample of a study of T cell responses to AZD1222 COVID-19 vaccine. The table came from immunoSEQ multiplex PCR; TCRdb's copy has only in-frame clones and leaves some out. The sample contains about 110,000 clones, roughly 88% of which appear only once. Sequencing was performed on peripheral blood, taken on day 0 of AZD1222 vaccination. The receptors stem from an adult in good health. Both conserved end residues are part of each CDR3. The D gene is left open where the match is weak. Clone size is stated in some rows and not others, as once, few, many or a class when expanded.

v_gene	abundance	d_gene	j_gene	CDR3nt	CDR3aa
TRBV5-4	NA	TRBD1	TRBJ2-7	TGTGCCAGCAGCTCGCAACAGGGGCCCGAGCAGTACTTC	CASSSQQGPEQYF
TRBV3-1/TRBV3-2	NA	TRBD1	TRBJ1-2	TGTGCCAGCAGCCAAGATGTGGACAGGGGGGATGGCTACACCTTC	CASSQDVDRGDGYTF
TRBV24-1	NA	NA	TRBJ1-4	TGTGCCACCAGTGATTTTGAGGGTGAAAAACTGTTTTTT	CATSDFEGEKLFF
TRBV12-3/TRBV12-4	NA	TRBD1	TRBJ1-5	TGTGCCAGCAGAGCCTCAGGGGGAGGCCAGCATTTT	CASRASGGGQHF
TRBV10-3	NA	NA	TRBJ1-1	TGTGCCATCAGTGATGGACCGGGGGGGTCTGAAGCTTTCTTT	CAISDGPGGSEAFF
TRBV15	NA	NA	TRBJ2-5	TGTGCCACCAGCAGAGGGGGCGGTGAGACCCAGTACTTC	CATSRGGGETQYF
TRBV7-8	NA	TRBD1	TRBJ1-3	TGTGCCAGCAGCTTAGGCAGGGGGCTAGGAAACACCATATATTTT	CASSLGRGLGNTIYF
TRBV7-2	many	NA	TRBJ1-2	TGTGCCAGCAGCACCCCGGACGGCAGGGGCGGCTACACCTTC	CASSTPDGRGGYTF
TRBV6-2/TRBV6-3	few	TRBD1	TRBJ1-5	TGTGCCAGCAGTTACTCCGGGACAGGGAACCCGTCACAGCATTTT	CASSYSGTGNPSQHF
TRBV27	NA	TRBD1	TRBJ1-2	TGTGCCAGCAGACCTGACAGGGCCTATGGCTACACCTTC	CASRPDRAYGYTF
TRBV13	NA	NA	TRBJ1-1	TGTGCCAGCAGCTTAGGGCGGGGGGCTTCTGAAGCTTTCTTT	CASSLGRGASEAFF
TRBV11-2	NA	NA	TRBJ1-6	TGTGCCAGCAGCTTAACAGATTCCAATTCACCCCTCCACTTT	CASSLTDSNSPLHF
TRBV10-2	NA	NA	TRBJ1-5	TGCGCCAGCAGTGAAATGGGCGGCAATCAGCCCCAGCATTTT	CASSEMGGNQPQHF
TRBV7-3	NA	NA	TRBJ1-3	TGTGCCAGCAGCCCAAGCGGGAGCTCTGGAAACACCATATATTTT	CASSPSGSSGNTIYF
TRBV28	NA	NA	TRBJ1-6	TGTGCCAGCAGTCCACCTTGGGGCATACGGGACGGAATTAATTCACCCCTCCACTTT	CASSPPWGIRDGINSPLHF
TRBV6-2/TRBV6-3	NA	TRBD1	TRBJ1-5	TGTGCCAGCAGTTACCTAAAACAGGGGGCGGGGCAGCCCCAGCATTTT	CASSYLKQGAGQPQHF
TRBV27	NA	NA	TRBJ2-5	TGTGCCAGCAGTGGGGGTGACACTAGGATAGAGACCCAGTACTTC	CASSGGDTRIETQYF
TRBV15	NA	NA	TRBJ1-1	TGTGCCACCAGCAGGGGACCCCCGAACACTGAAGCTTTCTTT	CATSRGPPNTEAFF
TRBV10-2	NA	TRBD2	TRBJ2-1	TGCGCCAGCAGTCGGACTAGCGGGGGCACGAATGAGCAGTTCTTC	CASSRTSGGTNEQFF
TRBV6-5	NA	TRBD1	TRBJ1-2	TGTGCCAGCAGCCTACTGGACAGGGGCTATGGCTACACCTTC	CASSLLDRGYGYTF
TRBV15	NA	NA	TRBJ1-1	TGTGCCACCAGACCTCGGGACTGGAACACTGAAGCTTTCTTT	CATRPRDWNTEAFF
TRBV3-1/TRBV3-2	few	NA	TRBJ1-5	TGTGCCAGCAGCCCAGGAGAAGCAAATCAGCCCCAGCATTTT	CASSPGEANQPQHF
TRBV27	NA	TRBD2	TRBJ2-7	TGTGCCAGCAGTAAAATGAAGGCTAGCGGATGGAGGGACCGCTACGAGCAGTACTTC	CASSKMKASGWRDRYEQYF
TRBV2	NA	NA	TRBJ2-2	TGTGCCAGCAGCGTTTACACCGGGGAGCTGTTTTTT	CASSVYTGELFF
TRBV10-3	NA	NA	TRBJ2-3	TGTGCCATCAAGGACAGTACGGCCGATACGCAGTATTTT	CAIKDSTADTQYF
TRBV5-1	NA	TRBD1	TRBJ1-2	TGCGCCAGCAACCCTGAGCCGGGACAGGAATCTAACTATGGCTACACCTTC	CASNPEPGQESNYGYTF
TRBV19	once	NA	TRBJ1-1	TGTGCCAGTAGTACCCTGACAGAGAACACTGAAGCTTTCTTT	CASSTLTENTEAFF
TRBV6-5	few	NA	TRBJ1-1	TGTGCCAGCAGTTACGGATGGGGGATGAACACTGAAGCTTTCTTT	CASSYGWGMNTEAFF
TRBV12-3/TRBV12-4	NA	NA	TRBJ2-7	TGTGCCAGCAGTTTAGCTATCGCGACCGAGCAGTACTTC	CASSLAIATEQYF
TRBV27	NA	NA	TRBJ1-4	TGTGCCAGCAGTCCCCGGAAGGGGGTTCCTAGTCCTTGGGCAACTAATGAAAAACTGTTTTTT	CASSPRKGVPSPWATNEKLFF
TRBV27	NA	TRBD1	TRBJ1-2	TGTGCCAGCAGTTTATCGAAAGCAGGGGGGGACACCAACTATGGCTACACCTTC	CASSLSKAGGDTNYGYTF
TRBV7-2	NA	TRBD1	TRBJ1-1	TGTGCCAGCAGCTTCGGACAGGGAGGGAACACTGAAGCTTTCTTT	CASSFGQGGNTEAFF
TRBV27	NA	TRBD1	TRBJ1-5	TGTGCCAGCAGAGACTCGACAGGGAATCAGCCCCAGCATTTT	CASRDSTGNQPQHF
TRBV7-8	once	NA	TRBJ1-5	TGTGCCAGCAGCTTAGTCTCTAGCAATCAGCCCCAGCATTTT	CASSLVSSNQPQHF
TRBV27	few	NA	TRBJ1-2	TGTGCCAGCAGTTTAAAATTTCAGGGGACCCTCTATGGCTACACCTTC	CASSLKFQGTLYGYTF
TRBV5-1	NA	TRBD1	TRBJ1-6	TGCGCCAGCAGCTTCAACCCCGGGACAGGGAATTCACCCCTCCACTTT	CASSFNPGTGNSPLHF
TRBV28	NA	TRBD1	TRBJ2-7	TGTGCCAGCCTGACCGGGACAGGGAGGTACGAGCAGTACTTC	CASLTGTGRYEQYF
TRBV10-3	NA	TRBD2	TRBJ2-7	TGTGCCATCAGTGCCCTAGCGGGGGTATACGAGCAGTACTTC	CAISALAGVYEQYF
TRBV10-1	NA	NA	TRBJ2-2	TGCGCCAGCAGGACGAACACCGGGGAGCTGTTTTTT	CASRTNTGELFF
TRBV14	NA	NA	TRBJ2-1	TGTGCCAGCAGCCAAGAACTCGGACAGAGCTCCTACAATGAGCAGTTCTTC	CASSQELGQSSYNEQFF
TRBV6-6	NA	TRBD1	TRBJ2-2	TGTGCCAGCAGCCCACCGGGACAGGGAAAAACCGGGGAGCTGTTTTTT	CASSPPGQGKTGELFF
TRBV3-1/TRBV3-2	NA	NA	TRBJ2-2	TGTGCCAGCAGCCGGGCCACAGGGACCGGGGAGCTGTTTTTT	CASSRATGTGELFF
TRBV18	NA	TRBD1	TRBJ1-1	TGTGCCAGCTCACCACGGACAGGAAGATCGAACACTGAAGCTTTCTTT	CASSPRTGRSNTEAFF
TRBV9	NA	NA	TRBJ2-7	TGTGCCAGCAGCCCAATGGCAGGGGCACGTGAGCAGTACTTC	CASSPMAGAREQYF
TRBV7-9	NA	NA	TRBJ1-3	TGTGCCAGCAGCCCCGCGGGGGCGGTACGGGGAAACACCATATATTTT	CASSPAGAVRGNTIYF
TRBV7-6	NA	TRBD1	TRBJ1-5	TGTGCCAGCAGCTGGGGGACAGGCCTTAATAGCAATCAGCCCCAGCATTTT	CASSWGTGLNSNQPQHF
TRBV6-2/TRBV6-3	NA	NA	TRBJ2-5	TGTGCCAGCAGTTACGGCGGGCGAGAGACCCAGTACTTC	CASSYGGRETQYF
TRBV28	NA	TRBD1	TRBJ1-1	TGTGCCAGCAGTTTATCACCAGGGGGCGCGTACACTGAAGCTTTCTTT	CASSLSPGGAYTEAFF